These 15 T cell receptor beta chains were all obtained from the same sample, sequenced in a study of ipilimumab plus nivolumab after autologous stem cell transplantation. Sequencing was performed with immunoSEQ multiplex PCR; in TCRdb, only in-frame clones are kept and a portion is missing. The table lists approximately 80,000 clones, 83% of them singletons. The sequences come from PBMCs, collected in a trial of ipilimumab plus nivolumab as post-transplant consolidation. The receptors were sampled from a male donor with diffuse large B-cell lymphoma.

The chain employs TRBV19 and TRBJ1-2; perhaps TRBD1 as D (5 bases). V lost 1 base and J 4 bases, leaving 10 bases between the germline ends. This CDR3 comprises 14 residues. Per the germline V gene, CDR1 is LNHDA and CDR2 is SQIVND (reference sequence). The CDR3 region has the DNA TGTGCCAGTAGTATAGTCGGGGCGGTCTATGGCTACACCTTC. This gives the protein CASSIVGAVYGYTF.

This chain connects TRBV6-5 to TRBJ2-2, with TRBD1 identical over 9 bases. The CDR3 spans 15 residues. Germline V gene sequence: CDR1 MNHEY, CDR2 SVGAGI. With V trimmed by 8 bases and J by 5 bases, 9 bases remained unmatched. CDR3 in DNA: TGTGCCAGCGAGGGAGGGACAGGGCAGACCGGGGAGCTGTTTTTT. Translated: CASEGGTGQTGELFF.

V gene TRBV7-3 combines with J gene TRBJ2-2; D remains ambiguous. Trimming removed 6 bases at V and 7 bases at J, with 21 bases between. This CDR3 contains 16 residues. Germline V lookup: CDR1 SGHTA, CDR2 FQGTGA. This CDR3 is CASSLNGLENGGELFF. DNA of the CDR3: TGTGCCAGCAGTCTTAATGGGTTGGAGAACGGCGGGGAGCTGTTTTTT. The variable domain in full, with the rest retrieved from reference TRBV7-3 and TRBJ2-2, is GAGVSQTPSNKVTEKGKYVELRCDPISGHTALYWYRQSLGQGPEFLIYFQGTGAADDSGLPNDRFFAVRPEGSVSTLKIQRTERGDSAVYLCASSLNGLENGGELFFGEGSRLTVL.

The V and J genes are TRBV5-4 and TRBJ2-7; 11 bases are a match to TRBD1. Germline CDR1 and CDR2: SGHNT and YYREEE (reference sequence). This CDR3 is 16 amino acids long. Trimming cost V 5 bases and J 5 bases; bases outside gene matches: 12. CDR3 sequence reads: CASREGGTGGQHEQYF. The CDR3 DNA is TGTGCCAGCAGGGAAGGAGGGACAGGGGGTCAACACGAGCAGTACTTC.

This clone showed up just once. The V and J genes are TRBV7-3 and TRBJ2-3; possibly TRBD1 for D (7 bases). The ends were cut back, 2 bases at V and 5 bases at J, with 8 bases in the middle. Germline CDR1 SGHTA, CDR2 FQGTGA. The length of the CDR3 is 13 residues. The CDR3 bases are TGTGCCAGCAGCTTACAGGGGGGAGATACGCAGTATTTT. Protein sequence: CASSLQGGDTQYF.

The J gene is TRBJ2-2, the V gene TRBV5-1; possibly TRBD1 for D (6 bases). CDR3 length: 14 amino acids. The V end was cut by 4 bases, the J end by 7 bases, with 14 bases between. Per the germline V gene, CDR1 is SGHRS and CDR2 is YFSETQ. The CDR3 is CASSPEGVSGELFF. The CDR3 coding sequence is TGCGCCAGCAGCCCCGAGGGGGTTAGCGGGGAGCTGTTTTTT.

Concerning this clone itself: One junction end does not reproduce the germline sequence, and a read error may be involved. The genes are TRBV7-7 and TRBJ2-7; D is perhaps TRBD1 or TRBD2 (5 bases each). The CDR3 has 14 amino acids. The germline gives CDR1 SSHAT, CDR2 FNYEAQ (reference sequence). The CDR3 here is CASSLGTESYEQYF. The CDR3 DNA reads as TGTGCTAGCAGCCTAGGGACGGAGTCCTACGAGCAGTACTTC.

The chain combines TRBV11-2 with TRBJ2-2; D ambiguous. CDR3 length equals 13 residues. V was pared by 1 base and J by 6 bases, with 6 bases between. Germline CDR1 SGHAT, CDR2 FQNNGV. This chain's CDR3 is CASSLVLAGELFF. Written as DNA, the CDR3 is TGTGCCAGCAGCTTAGTTTTGGCCGGGGAGCTGTTTTTT.

CDR3 DNA sequence: TGCGCCAGCAGCCGGGGACTAGCGGGGGGAGATACGCAGTATTTT. Amino acid sequence: CASSRGLAGGDTQYF. The J gene is TRBJ2-3, the V gene TRBV5-1, with 15 bases matching TRBD2. Germline CDR1 SGHRS, CDR2 YFSETQ. The CDR3 sequence is 15 residues long. With V trimmed by 4 bases and J by 5 bases, 2 bases remained unmatched.

CDR3 loop: CASSAKPRTPSNTGELFF. CDR3 DNA sequence: TGTGCCAGCAGCGCCAAACCACGGACACCTTCGAACACCGGGGAGCTGTTTTTT. V and J are TRBV27 and TRBJ2-2; a weak D match, TRBD1 (5 bases). CDR1 MNHEY and CDR2 SMNVEV come from the germline V gene (reference sequence). The CDR3 runs to 18 residues. Trimming took 6 bases from V and 0 from J, leaving 20 bases between them.

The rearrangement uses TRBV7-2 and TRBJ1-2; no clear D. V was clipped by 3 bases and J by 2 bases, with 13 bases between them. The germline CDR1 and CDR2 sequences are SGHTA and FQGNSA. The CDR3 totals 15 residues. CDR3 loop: CASSFGPNSNYGYTF. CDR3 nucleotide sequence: TGTGCCAGCAGCTTCGGGCCAAATTCGAACTATGGCTACACCTTC.

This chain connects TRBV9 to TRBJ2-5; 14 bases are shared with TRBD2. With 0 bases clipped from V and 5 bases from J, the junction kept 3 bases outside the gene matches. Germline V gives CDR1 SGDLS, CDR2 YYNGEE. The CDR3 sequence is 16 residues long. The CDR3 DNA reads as TGTGCCAGCAGCGTAGGACTAGCGGGGGGGCCGGAGACCCAGTACTTC. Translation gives CASSVGLAGGPETQYF.

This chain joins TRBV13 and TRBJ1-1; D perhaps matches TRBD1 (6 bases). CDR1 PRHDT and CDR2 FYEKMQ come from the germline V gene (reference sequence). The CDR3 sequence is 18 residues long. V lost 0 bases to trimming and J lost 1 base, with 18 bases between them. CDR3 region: CASSLGQGPSAQNTEAFF. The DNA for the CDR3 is TGTGCCAGCAGCTTAGGCCAGGGGCCCTCAGCTCAGAACACTGAAGCTTTCTTT.

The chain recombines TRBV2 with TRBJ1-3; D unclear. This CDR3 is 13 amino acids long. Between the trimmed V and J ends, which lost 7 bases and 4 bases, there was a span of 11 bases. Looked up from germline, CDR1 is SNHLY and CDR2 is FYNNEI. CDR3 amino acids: CASTPGPGNTIYF. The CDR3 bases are TGTGCCAGCACCCCCGGCCCCGGAAACACCATATATTTT.

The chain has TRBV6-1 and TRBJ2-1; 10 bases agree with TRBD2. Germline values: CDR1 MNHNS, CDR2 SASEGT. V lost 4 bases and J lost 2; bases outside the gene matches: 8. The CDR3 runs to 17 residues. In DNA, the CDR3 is TGTGCCAGCAGTGGACATAGCGGGGGGCCGGCCTACAATGAGCAGTTCTTC. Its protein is CASSGHSGGPAYNEQFF.